The 25 T cell receptor beta chains presented below share a single source sample, sequenced in a study of blood T cell repertoires in COVID-19. The repertoire was sequenced with immunoSEQ multiplex PCR; TCRdb's copy has only in-frame clones and lacks some. Of approximately 400,000 clones in the sample, about 91% were seen once. Sequenced: peripheral blood. The receptors were gathered from a woman between 50 and 59 years old with COVID-19, enrolled during active disease.

This sequence joins TRBV30 and TRBJ1-4; D may be TRBD1 (5 bases). V lost 0 bases and J 3 bases, leaving 8 bases between the germline ends. CDR3 length: 14 amino acids. CDR1 is GTSNPN, CDR2 SVGIG, per germline (reference sequence). CDR3 sequence (DNA): TGTGCCTGGAGTGTACCGGGGGCTAATGAAAAACTGTTTTTT. Translating gives CAWSVPGANEKLFF.

The chain recombines TRBV30 with TRBJ1-2; the D gene is possibly TRBD1 (5 bases). Germline values: CDR1 GTSNPN, CDR2 SVGIG (reference sequence). The length of the CDR3 is 11 residues. CDR3 coding DNA: TGTGCAGTCGGGACTCATTATGGCTACACCTTC. It translates to CAVGTHYGYTF.

This chain's CDR3 is CSASLTAEPQGTGNTIYF. In DNA form, the CDR3 reads TGCAGTGCTAGTCTCACGGCGGAACCACAGGGGACTGGAAACACCATATATTTT. The V gene is TRBV20-1, the J gene TRBJ1-3; TRBD1 agrees at 7 bases. V shed 3 bases and J 2 bases; nucleotides not matched to a gene: 16. CDR1 and CDR2 (germline): DFQATT, SNEGSKA (reference sequence). CDR3 length equals 18 residues.

The V and J genes are TRBV20-1 and TRBJ1-2; D might be TRBD1 (6 bases). Trimming cost V 3 bases and J 8 bases, with 13 bases left between them. The CDR3 runs to 12 residues. CDR1 DFQATT and CDR2 SNEGSKA come from the germline V gene (reference sequence). The CDR3 loop reads CSASDNTGGYTF. The CDR3 nucleotides read TGCAGTGCTAGTGACAATACAGGGGGCTACACCTTC.

V usage is TRBV6-1 and J usage is TRBJ1-2, with D possibly being TRBD1 (6 bases). Germline CDR1 is MNHNS and CDR2 is SASEGT. V was pared by 4 bases and J by 8 bases, with 23 bases between. The CDR3 spans 16 residues. The CDR3 DNA follows: TGTGCCAGCAGTGCAGGGGACGGCCCCAGGGTGGAGGGCTACACCTTC. It translates to CASSAGDGPRVEGYTF.

V and J are TRBV12-3 or TRBV12-4 and TRBJ1-1; 7 bases agree with TRBD1. V gave up 6 bases and J gave up 4 bases; unmatched junction bases: 5. The CDR3 extends over 13 amino acids. The CDR3 here is CASRGGASTEAFF. CDR3 DNA: TGTGCCAGCAGAGGGGGCGCGAGCACTGAAGCTTTCTTT.

The chain is built from TRBV30 and TRBJ2-1, with D possibly matching TRBD2 (7 bases). Looked up from germline, CDR1 is GTSNPN and CDR2 is SVGIG (reference sequence). The V gene lost 8 bases and the J gene lost 7 bases, with 15 bases spanning the gap. The CDR3 is 12 residues long. CDR3 sequence reads: CATRGPANEQFF. Here the CDR3 DNA reads TGTGCCACGCGGGGGCCAGCAAATGAGCAGTTCTTC.

The chain couples TRBV29-1 to TRBJ1-1; D remains unclear. V was clipped by 7 bases and J by 4 bases, with 16 bases between them. Per the germline V gene, CDR1 is SQVTM and CDR2 is ANQGSEA. The length of the CDR3 is 13 residues. The CDR3 reads CSARRGDPTEAFF. The DNA of the CDR3 is TGCAGCGCCCGCCGGGGAGATCCCACTGAAGCTTTCTTT. Variable domain in full (rest from reference TRBV29-1 and TRBJ1-1): SAVISQKPSRDICQRGTSLTIQCQVDSQVTMMFWYRQQPGQSLTLIATANQGSEATYESGFVIDKFPISRPNLTFSTLTVSNMSPEDSSIYLCSARRGDPTEAFFGQGTRLTVV.

The rearrangement joins TRBV5-1 to TRBJ2-1; 12 bases match TRBD2. The CDR3 length is 17 residues. V shed 4 bases and J 4 bases; nucleotides not matched to a gene: 9. Germline lookup yields CDR1 SGHRS and CDR2 YFSETQ. The CDR3 sequence is CASSPGNGLAGYNEQFF. Here the CDR3 DNA reads TGCGCCAGCAGCCCCGGAAACGGACTAGCGGGGTACAATGAGCAGTTCTTC.

The genes are TRBV30 and TRBJ1-2; unclear D gene. CDR1 and CDR2 from the germline V gene are GTSNPN and SVGIG (reference sequence). CDR3 length: 17 residues. The V end was cut by 0 bases, the J end by 3 bases, with 20 bases between. CDR3 coding DNA: TGTGCCTGGAGTGTACTCGGGAGGACTGGCGAAGACTATGGCTACACCTTC. Protein: CAWSVLGRTGEDYGYTF.

This clone was found a few times. The chain links TRBV11-2 to TRBJ2-3; 12 bases line up with TRBD2. With 2 bases clipped from V and 1 base from J, the junction kept 7 bases outside the gene matches. The CDR3 covers 18 residues. Germline V lookup: CDR1 SGHAT, CDR2 FQNNGV. The CDR3 coding sequence is TGTGCCAGCAGCTTACTAGCGGGGGGGCCGTATGGCACAGATACGCAGTATTTT. Protein product: CASSLLAGGPYGTDTQYF.

The V and J genes are TRBV28 and TRBJ2-5; TRBD1 might be the D (5 bases). V shed 3 bases and J shed 4 bases, with 12 bases lying between them. CDR1 and CDR2 from the germline V gene are MDHEN and SYDVKM. The CDR3 length is 14 residues. This CDR3 reads CASSFALGRETQYF. In DNA, the CDR3 is TGTGCCAGCAGTTTTGCGTTGGGGCGAGAGACCCAGTACTTC.

In its sample, this clone was seen a few times. The CDR3 protein is CASSRDRVSGNTIYF. The CDR3 DNA sequence: TGTGCCAGCAGCCGCGACAGGGTCTCTGGAAACACCATATATTTT. The rearrangement uses TRBV28 and TRBJ1-3, with TRBD1 matching 7 bases. This CDR3 has 15 residues. J gave up 0 bases and V 6 bases, and 5 bases lay outside the gene matches. Germline CDR1 is MDHEN and CDR2 is SYDVKM.

This rearrangement joins TRBV27 to TRBJ2-1, with 8 bases that match TRBD2. The V and J ends lost 4 bases and 4 bases, in that order; junction bases with no gene match: 3. CDR1 is MNHEY, CDR2 SMNVEV, per germline (reference sequence). The CDR3 is 14 residues long. The CDR3 DNA reads TGTGCCAGCAGTTCCACTAGCGGTTACAATGAGCAGTTCTTC. This codes for CASSSTSGYNEQFF.

V and J are TRBV6-5 and TRBJ2-1; 7 positions match TRBD2. Losses at the gene ends were 0 bases for V and 5 bases for J; bases not matched to a gene: 4. Germline CDR1 is MNHEY and CDR2 is SVGAGI. There are 15 residues in the CDR3. CDR3 in amino acids: CASSYSSSGNNEQFF. CDR3 coding DNA: TGTGCCAGCAGTTACTCCTCTAGCGGAAACAATGAGCAGTTCTTC.

The rearrangement joins TRBV27 to TRBJ1-2, with 9 bases matching TRBD1. Germline-derived CDR1 and CDR2 are MNHEY and SMNVEV (reference sequence). The CDR3 length is 17 residues. V was clipped by 8 bases and J by 5 bases; unmatched bases: 18. DNA of the CDR3: TGTGCCAGCTCCCCCGCCGGGACAGGGAAAGATCGGTATGGCTACACCTTC. Its translation: CASSPAGTGKDRYGYTF.

The chain employs TRBV6-4 and TRBJ1-2; possible D gene TRBD1, 5 bases. The CDR3 loop spans 18 amino acids. Trimming cost V 2 bases and J 4 bases, with 23 bases left between them. Per germline, CDR1 MRHNA and CDR2 SNTAGT. This CDR3 reads CASSDRGPGVVWGYGYTF. CDR3 bases: TGTGCCAGCAGTGACAGGGGCCCTGGGGTGGTATGGGGCTATGGCTACACCTTC.

As for this clone: One junction end does not reproduce the germline sequence, and a read error may be involved. This rearrangement joins TRBV19 to TRBJ2-2, with 9 bases fitting TRBD2. CDR1 and CDR2 (germline): LNHDA, SQIVND (reference sequence). This CDR3 has 15 amino acids. The CDR3, as DNA: TGTGCCCGTAGTATGCGGGGGGGGAACACCGGGGAGCTGTTTTTT. Translation: CARSMRGGNTGELFF. The complete variable domain, with remaining parts taken from reference TRBV19 and TRBJ2-2, reads DGGITQSPKYLFRKEGQNVTLSCEQNLNHDAMYWYRQDPGQGLRLIYYSQIVNDFQKGDIAEGYSVSREKKESFPLTVTSAQKNPTAFYLCARSMRGGNTGELFFGEGSRLTVL.

V gene TRBV5-1 combines with J gene TRBJ1-2; 12 bases agree with TRBD1. This CDR3 is built from 16 residues. The trim removed 0 bases at V and 6 bases at J, leaving 6 bases unmatched. CDR1 and CDR2 (germline): SGHRS, YFSETQ. The CDR3 DNA follows: TGCGCCAGCAGCTTGGCAGGGACAGGGGGCTGGGATGGCTACACCTTC. It codes for CASSLAGTGGWDGYTF. Supplemented by reference TRBV5-1 and TRBJ1-2, the full variable domain reads KAGVTQTPRYLIKTRGQQVTLSCSPISGHRSVSWYQQTPGQGLQFLFEYFSETQRNKGNFPGRFSGRQFSNSRSEMNVSTLELGDSALYLCASSLAGTGGWDGYTFGSGTRLTVV.

Here the CDR3 reads CASSFGTARDQPQHF. The CDR3 nucleotides read TGTGCCAGCAGCTTTGGGACAGCTCGGGATCAGCCCCAGCATTTT. The V gene is TRBV5-8, the J gene TRBJ1-5, with 7 bases aligning to TRBD1. V was pared by 2 bases and J by 5 bases, with 7 bases of the junction left unmatched. Germline values: CDR1 SGHTS, CDR2 YDEGEE. This CDR3 spans 15 amino acids. Full variable domain (outside the CDR3, taken from reference TRBV5-8 and TRBJ1-5): EAGVTQSPTHLIKTRGQQATLRCSPISGHTSVYWYQQALGLGLQFLLWYDEGEERNRGNFPPRFSGRQFPNYSSELNVNALELEDSALYLCASSFGTARDQPQHFGDGTRLSIL.

The V gene is TRBV30, the J gene TRBJ1-1; D ambiguous. The length of the CDR3 is 14 residues. V lost 3 bases and J lost 6, with 17 bases in between. Germline-derived CDR1 and CDR2 are GTSNPN and SVGIG (reference sequence). CDR3 bases: TGTGCCTGGAGCCCCCTCCAGGAGAGGGCTGAAGCTTTCTTT. It encodes CAWSPLQERAEAFF.

The genes are TRBV24-1 and TRBJ2-7; 9 bases are a match to TRBD1. The V segment lost 4 bases and the J segment 4 bases; nucleotides outside the gene matches: 1. Germline V lookup: CDR1 KGHDR, CDR2 SFDVKD. This CDR3 contains 13 residues. CDR3: CATSEGQGYEQYF. CDR3 DNA sequence: TGTGCCACCAGTGAGGGACAGGGTTACGAGCAGTACTTC.

As DNA, the CDR3 is TGTGCCAGTAGTGTGACAGGCCTGAGCTCTGGGGCCAACGTCCTGACTTTC. Protein product: CASSVTGLSSGANVLTF. The chain combines TRBV19 with TRBJ2-6, with a weak D call TRBD1 (6 bases). The CDR3 runs to 17 residues. Trimming left V 5 bases short and J 0 bases short, with 14 bases between. CDR1 LNHDA and CDR2 SQIVND come from the germline V gene (reference sequence).

The chain is built from TRBV11-2 and TRBJ2-1; the match to TRBD2 covers 9 bases. This CDR3 is built from 16 residues. Germline CDR1 is SGHAT and CDR2 is FQNNGV. V lost 5 bases to trimming and J lost 4 bases; unmatched junction nucleotides: 9. In DNA form, the CDR3 reads TGTGCCAGCAGCCGGTCAGCGGGGGGACAGTACAATGAGCAGTTCTTC. This sequence encodes CASSRSAGGQYNEQFF.

The V gene is TRBV2, the J gene TRBJ1-2; perhaps TRBD1 as D (5 bases). The CDR3 loop spans 11 amino acids. Trimming removed 10 bases from V and 8 bases from J, with 14 bases in between. In germline, CDR1 is SNHLY, CDR2 FYNNEI. Written as DNA, the CDR3 is TGTGCCATATCACAGGCCGGGGGCTACACCTTC. Translation gives CAISQAGGYTF.